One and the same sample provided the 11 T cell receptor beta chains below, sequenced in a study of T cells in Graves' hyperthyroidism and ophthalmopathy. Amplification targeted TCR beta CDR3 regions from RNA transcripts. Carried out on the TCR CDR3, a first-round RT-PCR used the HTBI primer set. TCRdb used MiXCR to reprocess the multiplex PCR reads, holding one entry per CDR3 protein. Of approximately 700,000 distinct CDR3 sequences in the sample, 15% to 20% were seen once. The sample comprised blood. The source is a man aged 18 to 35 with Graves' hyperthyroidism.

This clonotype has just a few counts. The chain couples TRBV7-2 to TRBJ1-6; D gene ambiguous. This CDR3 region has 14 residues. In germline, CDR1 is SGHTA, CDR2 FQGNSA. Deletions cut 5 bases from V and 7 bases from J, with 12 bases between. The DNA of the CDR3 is TGTGCCAGCAGCCCCCTAATAGGAAATTCACCCCTCCACTTT. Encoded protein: CASSPLIGNSPLHF.

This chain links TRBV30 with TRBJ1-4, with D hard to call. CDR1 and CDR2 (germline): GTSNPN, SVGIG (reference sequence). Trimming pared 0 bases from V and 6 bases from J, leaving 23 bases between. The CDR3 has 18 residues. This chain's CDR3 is CAWSVKGWRGRTDEKLFF. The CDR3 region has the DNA TGTGCCTGGAGTGTAAAGGGTTGGCGAGGCAGAACGGATGAAAAACTGTTTTTT.

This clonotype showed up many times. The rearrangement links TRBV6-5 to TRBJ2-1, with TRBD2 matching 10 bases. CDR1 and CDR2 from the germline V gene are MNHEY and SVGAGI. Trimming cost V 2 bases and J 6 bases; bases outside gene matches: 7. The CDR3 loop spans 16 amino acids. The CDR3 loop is CASSYAELAGINEQFF. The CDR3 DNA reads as TGTGCCAGCAGTTACGCGGAACTAGCGGGGATCAATGAGCAGTTCTTC.

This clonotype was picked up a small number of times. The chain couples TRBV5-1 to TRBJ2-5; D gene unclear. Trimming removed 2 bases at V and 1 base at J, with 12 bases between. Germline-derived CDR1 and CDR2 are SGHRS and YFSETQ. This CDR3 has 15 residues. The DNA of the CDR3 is TGCGCCAGCAGCTTATCTGGCCTCCGCCAAGAGACCCAGTACTTC. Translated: CASSLSGLRQETQYF.

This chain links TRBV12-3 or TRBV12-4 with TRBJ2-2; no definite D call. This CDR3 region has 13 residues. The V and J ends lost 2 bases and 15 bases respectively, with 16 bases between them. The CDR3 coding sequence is TGTGCCAGCAGTTTAACCGGCGAGCGTGGGATGTTTTTT. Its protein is CASSLTGERGMFF.

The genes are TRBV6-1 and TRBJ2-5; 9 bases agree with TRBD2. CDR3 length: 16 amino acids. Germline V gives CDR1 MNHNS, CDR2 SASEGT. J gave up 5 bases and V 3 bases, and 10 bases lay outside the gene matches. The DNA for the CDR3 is TGTGCCAGCAGTGATCGGGCGGGAGGGCCCGGTGAGACCCAGTACTTC. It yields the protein CASSDRAGGPGETQYF.

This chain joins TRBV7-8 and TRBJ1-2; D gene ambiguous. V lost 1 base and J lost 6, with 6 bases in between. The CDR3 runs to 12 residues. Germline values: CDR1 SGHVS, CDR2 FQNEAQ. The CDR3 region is CASSLDGDGYTF. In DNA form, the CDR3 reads TGTGCCAGCAGCTTAGATGGGGATGGCTACACCTTC.

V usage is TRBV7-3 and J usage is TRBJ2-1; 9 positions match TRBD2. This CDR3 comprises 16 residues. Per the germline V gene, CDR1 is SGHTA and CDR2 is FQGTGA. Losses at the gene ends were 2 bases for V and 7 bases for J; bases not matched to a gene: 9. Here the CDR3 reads CASSLYAGGPGNEQFF. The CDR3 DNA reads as TGTGCCAGCAGCTTATACGCGGGAGGGCCTGGGAATGAGCAGTTCTTC.

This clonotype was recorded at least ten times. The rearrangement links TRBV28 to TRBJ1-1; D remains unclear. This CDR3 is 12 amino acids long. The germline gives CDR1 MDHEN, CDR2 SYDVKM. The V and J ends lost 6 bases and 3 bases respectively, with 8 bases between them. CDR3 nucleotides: TGTGCCAGCAGGTTACGGGACACTGAAGCTTTCTTT. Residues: CASRLRDTEAFF.

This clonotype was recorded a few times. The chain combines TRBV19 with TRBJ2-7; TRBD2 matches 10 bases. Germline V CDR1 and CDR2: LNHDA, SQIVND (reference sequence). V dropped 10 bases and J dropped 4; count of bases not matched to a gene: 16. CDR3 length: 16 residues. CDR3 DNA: TGTGCCACATCGGGGGAGCGGGAGGGCCCTGGATACGAGCAGTACTTC. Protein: CATSGEREGPGYEQYF.

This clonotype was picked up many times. The CDR3 reads CASSPLQVVYEQYF. The CDR3 DNA sequence: TGTGCCAGCAGTCCCCTCCAGGTGGTCTACGAGCAGTACTTC. The chain joins TRBV27 to TRBJ2-7; D gene ambiguous. The germline CDR1 and CDR2 sequences are MNHEY and SMNVEV (reference sequence). The CDR3 consists of 14 residues. The V and J ends lost 5 bases and 3 bases respectively, with 14 bases between them.